This is a list of T cell receptor beta chains from one sample in a study of T cell responses to AZD1222 COVID-19 vaccine. Sequencing was performed with immunoSEQ multiplex PCR; in TCRdb, only in-frame clones are kept and a portion is missing. The sample includes over 110,000 clones, roughly 89% seen only once; the top ten take about 6%. This material consisted of peripheral blood, taken on day 0 of AZD1222 vaccination. The receptors were sampled from an adult in good health. Each CDR3 is given with its conserved first and last residue.

j_call v_call cdr3_aa
TRBJ1-2 TRBV3-1/TRBV3-2 CASSQGVTGVNGYTF
TRBJ2-1 TRBV5-6 CASSLGFNSGRVTNEQFF
TRBJ1-4 TRBV9 CASSPTQTGAVGEKLFF
TRBJ1-3 TRBV15 CATSRDYTIYF
TRBJ2-1 TRBV4-3 CASSQVRASSYNEQFF
TRBJ1-1 TRBV7-9 CASSSRDRGWTEAFF
TRBJ2-4 TRBV28 CASSRGGFKAKNIQYF
TRBJ2-5 TRBV4-3 CASSQGRGWKETQYF
TRBJ1-1 TRBV12-5 CASVKGGITEAFF
TRBJ1-2 TRBV27 CASSFGGGGGYTF
TRBJ2-2 TRBV27 CASKGVTGELFF
TRBJ1-5 TRBV10-3 CAISGGDRSGPYGQHF
TRBJ2-5 TRBV5-1 CASSLQKGQGGETQYF
TRBJ2-7 TRBV9 CASSVDPGAVEQYF
TRBJ1-2 TRBV5-5 CASSLDAGANYGYTF
TRBJ1-1 TRBV2 CASSGGRVNTEAFF
TRBJ1-1 TRBV5-1 CASSLKGQGSAEAFF
TRBJ2-2 TRBV6-4 CASSDSRGIGTGELFF
TRBJ2-3 TRBV11-3 CASSLHGTSNTDTQYF
TRBJ1-6 TRBV7-8 CASSLDSPLHF
TRBJ2-7 TRBV19 CASSMGQGSYEQYF
TRBJ1-2 TRBV30 CAWSTDRDTDGYTF
TRBJ1-6 TRBV9 CASSVAEGSPLHF
TRBJ2-4 TRBV3-1/TRBV3-2 CASSQETGGAKNIQYF
TRBJ2-7 TRBV27 CASSPYPTGLYEQYF
TRBJ2-2 TRBV4-2 CASSQMGGTGELFF
TRBJ2-7 TRBV28 CASKRLAGSYEQYF
TRBJ2-1 TRBV5-1 CASSPQGNHANEQFF
TRBJ2-2 TRBV30 CAWRRVGASTGELFF